The clone carrying this T cell receptor (beta chain) was recorded only once. Its antigen is still unknown. Naive-designated CD8 cells lacked CD45RO, were positively enriched for CCR7, and omitted terminally differentiated effector memory CD45RA+ cells. CDR1 and CDR2 from the germline V gene are SGHRS and YFSETQ. The CDR3 has 14 residues. The V end was cut by 4 bases, the J end by 0 bases, with 10 bases between. Method: immunoSEQ multiplex PCR; TCRdb's copy keeps in-frame clones and lacks some. The profile shows about 2.2 million clones, just under 95% of them singletons. The sample is drawn from a study of shared clonotypes between healthy human individuals. Study-wide results and limits: Generally, naive subsets (rather than memory subsets) showed larger estimated richness.

The sequenced sample consisted of naive CD8+ T cells from PBMCs. The clonotype comes from a man younger than 35 in good health. Some clones in this sample may be carry-over from other donors' samples. This rearrangement joins TRBV5-1 to TRBJ1-2; D is unclear. CDR3 region: CASSPPHTNYGYTF. CDR3 nucleotides: TGCGCCAGCAGCCCCCCCCATACTAACTATGGCTACACCTTC.